This is a list of T cell receptor beta chains from one sample in a study of cytomegalovirus exposure and HLA in healthy donors. Assay used: immunoSEQ multiplex PCR; TCRdb lists only in-frame clones, some missing. The repertoire shows under 120,000 clones; the top ten hold 0.59%. The sample taken for sequencing was PBMCs. These receptors originate from a man aged 50 to 60 in good health and CMV-seronegative. Both conserved end residues are part of each CDR3. The D gene is left open where the match is weak.

v_call	j_call	d_call	cdr3_nt	cdr3_aa
TRBV6-1	TRBJ2-7	-	TGTGCCAGCAGTCGGGACAACTCCTACGAGCAGTACTTC	CASSRDNSYEQYF
TRBV6-1	TRBJ1-1	TRBD1	TGTGCCAGCAGTGAATGGGGGACAGTTTATAGTACTGAAGCTTTCTTT	CASSEWGTVYSTEAFF
TRBV7-9	TRBJ2-1	-	TGTGCCAGCAGCTCCGAGGTTGAGCAGTTCTTC	CASSSEVEQFF
TRBV18	TRBJ1-1	TRBD1	TGTGCCAGCTCACCACTTACAGGGGACACCACTGAAGCTTTCTTT	CASSPLTGDTTEAFF
TRBV2	TRBJ2-3	-	TGTGCCAGCAATTCCGGTTACGATACGCAGTATTTT	CASNSGYDTQYF
TRBV5-1	TRBJ2-7	TRBD1	TGCGCCAGCAGGGAACAGGGGTCTAAGTACGAGCAGTACTTC	CASREQGSKYEQYF
TRBV4-1	TRBJ1-1	TRBD1	TGCGCCAGCAGCCAGCCCTCAGGACAGGGAGGGAATCAAGCTTTCTTT	CASSQPSGQGGNQAFF
TRBV11-2	TRBJ2-7	-	TGTGCCAGCAGCTTTTCAGGGTACGAGCAGTACTTC	CASSFSGYEQYF
TRBV30	TRBJ1-6	-	TGTGCCTGGAGTGTATCGTTTGGCGGGAGGACCGGGAATAATTCACCCCTCCACTTT	CAWSVSFGGRTGNNSPLHF
TRBV7-8	TRBJ1-4	-	TGTGCCAGCAGCCGAGGAGGCCAGCCTAATTTGAATGAAAAACTGTTTTTT	CASSRGGQPNLNEKLFF
TRBV10-3	TRBJ1-2	TRBD1	TGTGCCATCAGTGAGAATCCAGGGGGGCCCTATGGCTACACCTTC	CAISENPGGPYGYTF
TRBV18	TRBJ1-1	TRBD1	TGTGCCAGCTCACCACTGTTAGGACAGGACACTGAAGCTTTCTTT	CASSPLLGQDTEAFF
TRBV5-1	TRBJ2-7	-	TGCGCCAGCAGCTTGCAGGGGACCGATGGACGGGAGCAGTACTTC	CASSLQGTDGREQYF
TRBV25-1	TRBJ1-2	-	TGTGCCAGCAGCTTCGGGTCCACGGAGCGGGGCTACACCTTC	CASSFGSTERGYTF
TRBV5-1	TRBJ2-1	TRBD1	TGCGCCAGCAGCTTGGGACAGGGGGCCGTCTCCTACAATGAGCAGTTCTTC	CASSLGQGAVSYNEQFF
TRBV13	TRBJ2-1	-	TGTGCCAGCAGCATTAACGGACTGTACAATGAGCAGTTCTTC	CASSINGLYNEQFF
TRBV4-3	TRBJ1-2	-	TGCGCCAGCAGCCAACAACGGCAGGAACTTTATGGCTACACCTTC	CASSQQRQELYGYTF
TRBV7-9	TRBJ1-1	-	TGTGCCAGCAGCGGGCCCTTTGAAGCTTTCTTT	CASSGPFEAFF
TRBV6-5	TRBJ1-2	TRBD1	TGTGCCAGCAGCCGAACCGTCGGGACAGCCGATGGCTACACCTTC	CASSRTVGTADGYTF
TRBV7-8	TRBJ1-2	TRBD1	TGTGCCAGCAGCCTAGGACAGGGGGCGGACTATGGCTACACCTTC	CASSLGQGADYGYTF
TRBV18	TRBJ2-1	TRBD2	TGTGCCAGCTCACCACAAGCGGGGGGGATATACAATGAGCAGTTCTTC	CASSPQAGGIYNEQFF
TRBV7-2	TRBJ2-7	TRBD2	TGTGCCAGCAGCTTAGTCGGGGGGGCCTACGAGCAGTACTTC	CASSLVGGAYEQYF
TRBV7-2	TRBJ2-3	-	TGTGCCAGCAGCGTCCGCAGGGCAGATACGCAGTATTTT	CASSVRRADTQYF
TRBV9	TRBJ2-3	TRBD1	TGTGCCAGCAGCGTAGCCCTCCGACAGGGGGTTTTGACAGATACGCAGTATTTT	CASSVALRQGVLTDTQYF
TRBV7-8	TRBJ2-2	TRBD2	TGTGCCAGCAGCCCCCCGACTAGCGGGAGTCCCGGGGAGCTGTTTTTT	CASSPPTSGSPGELFF
TRBV19	TRBJ1-1	TRBD1	TGTGCCAGCCTGGCTACATACACAGGGGTCACTGAAGCTTTCTTT	CASLATYTGVTEAFF
TRBV19	TRBJ2-1	-	TGTGCCAGTAGTATGCTAGGGAGGCGGGATGAGCAGTTCTTC	CASSMLGRRDEQFF
TRBV5-6	TRBJ2-7	-	TGTGCCAGCAGCTTAGGGCCCGGGGTATCCTACGAGCAGTACTTC	CASSLGPGVSYEQYF
TRBV25-1	TRBJ2-2	TRBD1	TGTGCCAGCAGTGCCAGTCCCGGGACAGGGATCGGGGAGCTGTTTTTT	CASSASPGTGIGELFF
TRBV7-9	TRBJ2-1	TRBD2	TGTGCCAGCAGCCCCCGTGGCCTAGCGGGATTCTATGAGCAGTTCTTC	CASSPRGLAGFYEQFF
TRBV25-1	TRBJ1-2	TRBD1	TGTGCCAGCAGTGACAGGGCACAGGGGTCAGGGGGCTACACCTTC	CASSDRAQGSGGYTF
TRBV10-3	TRBJ1-1	-	TGTGCCATCAGTGAGACCCAGACAGCGAACACTGAAGCTTTCTTT	CAISETQTANTEAFF
TRBV7-6	TRBJ2-1	-	TGTGCCAGCAGCAATTTTAAAGGGAGCTCCTACAATGAGCAGTTCTTC	CASSNFKGSSYNEQFF
TRBV7-2	TRBJ1-1	TRBD1	TGTGCCAGCAGCAAAGGACAGGTCACTGAAGCTTTCTTT	CASSKGQVTEAFF
TRBV14	TRBJ1-2	-	TGTGCCAGCAGCCAAGGGGCCGGCCATGGCTACACCTTC	CASSQGAGHGYTF
TRBV16	TRBJ1-1	-	TGTGCCAGCAGCCAATCGTGGGGGGACACTGAAGCTTTCTTT	CASSQSWGDTEAFF
TRBV5-6	TRBJ2-3	TRBD1	TGTGCCAGCAGCTTCGACACCGGGACAGGCACAGATACGCAGTATTTT	CASSFDTGTGTDTQYF
TRBV7-8	TRBJ2-3	-	TGTGCCAGCAGCCACAGGGCCGGCGCAGATACGCAGTATTTT	CASSHRAGADTQYF
TRBV6-5	TRBJ1-1	TRBD1	TGTGCCAGCAGTTACTCGGGACAGGGGTTGAACACTGAAGCTTTCTTT	CASSYSGQGLNTEAFF
TRBV25-1	TRBJ1-2	-	TGTGCCACCCTGCGGTCCTCGGGGGGCTACACCTTC	CATLRSSGGYTF
TRBV2	TRBJ1-4	-	TGTGCCAGCAGCCTATACAGGGCAACTAATGAAAAACTGTTTTTT	CASSLYRATNEKLFF
TRBV11-2	TRBJ2-7	-	TGTGCCAGCGCCTCTAGGCCCTCCTACGAGCAGTACTTC	CASASRPSYEQYF
TRBV5-1	TRBJ1-5	-	TGCGCCAGCAGCTTGGAGGGACAAGTCAATCAGCCCCAGCATTTT	CASSLEGQVNQPQHF
TRBV5-1	TRBJ1-3	-	TGCGCCAGCAGCTTGGCGGGGGGGAGCTCTGGAAACACCATATATTTT	CASSLAGGSSGNTIYF
TRBV13	TRBJ2-7	-	TGTGCCAGCAGCTCCGCCAGCGTCTCCTACGAGCAGTACTTC	CASSSASVSYEQYF
TRBV18	TRBJ2-6	TRBD1	TGTGCCAGCTCACATCCAGGGGGCGCTGGGGCCAACGTCCTGACTTTC	CASSHPGGAGANVLTF
TRBV6-5	TRBJ1-1	-	TGTGCCAGCACCCCCCGGGGGGGCACTGAAGCTTTCTTT	CASTPRGGTEAFF
TRBV25-1	TRBJ2-3	TRBD2	TGTGCCAGCAGTGGTTATAGCGGGGGGCCCACAGATACGCAGTATTTT	CASSGYSGGPTDTQYF
TRBV13	TRBJ2-7	TRBD1	TGTGCCAGCAGCACCGGACAGGGCGGGGTGCGCGAGCAGTACTTC	CASSTGQGGVREQYF